A selection of T cell receptor beta chains follows, all from one sample in a study of blood T cells in healthy people across ages. MiXCR was run by TCRdb on the 5' RACE reads, yielding one entry per CDR3 protein. The top ten clones hold approximately 0.7% of a sample with around 1,000,000 distinct CDR3 sequences, 20% to 25% of them seen once. This sample was shared with a second study, whose subject was T cells of mothers and their children.

Sequencing input: blood. All receptors derive from a girl under 10 years old in good health. Each CDR3 is given with its conserved first and last residue. D genes are given only for firm matches. Clone size appears in some rows only: once, few, many, or a class for an expanded clone.

NA TRBJ2-7 TRBV7-9 NA TGTGCCAGCAGCCCACCTAACCCCCTGGGGGACGAGCAGTACTTC CASSPPNPLGDEQYF
NA TRBJ1-1 TRBV5-1 NA TGCGCCAGCAGCCACGGGCGGGGAGTCATGAACACTGAAGCTTTCTTT CASSHGRGVMNTEAFF
NA TRBJ2-2 TRBV5-1 many TGCGCCAGCAGTCAGACAGGGAACACCGGGGAGCTGTTTTTT CASSQTGNTGELFF
NA TRBJ2-5 TRBV5-1 NA TGCGCCAGCAGCTACTCGGACCCCGGCGAGACCCAGTACTTC CASSYSDPGETQYF
NA TRBJ2-3 TRBV29-1 few TGCAGCGTTGACGTCCCTCGAACCCTAGCAGATACGCAGTATTTT CSVDVPRTLADTQYF
NA TRBJ1-4 TRBV7-9 few TGTGCCAGCAGCTATGACTCTAAGGGAACTGAAAAACTGTTTTTT CASSYDSKGTEKLFF
NA TRBJ1-1 TRBV28 NA TGTGCCAGCAGTTTGGGGGGGGCCCGTATTGAAGCTTTCTTT CASSLGGARIEAFF
NA TRBJ1-1 TRBV6-5 few TGTGCCAGCAGTTACTCAAGGGGGAGTTGGACTGAAGCTTTCTTT CASSYSRGSWTEAFF
TRBD2 TRBJ2-2 TRBV11-2 few TGTGCCAGCAGCCAGGGGACTAGCGGGAGCTTGAACACCGGGGAGCTGTTTTTT CASSQGTSGSLNTGELFF
TRBD1 TRBJ1-2 TRBV20-1 NA TGCAGTGCCAACCCACAGGGGGCGGACTATGGCTACACCTTC CSANPQGADYGYTF
NA TRBJ1-3 TRBV12-3/TRBV12-4 NA TGTGCCAGCAGTTATGCCCCCGGTGGAAACACCATATATTTT CASSYAPGGNTIYF
NA TRBJ2-7 TRBV7-9 NA TGTGCCAGCAGCCTGGGACATAAGGTGGACGAGCAGTACTTC CASSLGHKVDEQYF
NA TRBJ1-2 TRBV6-6 few TGTGCCAGCAGTCACATCCAGGGCTATGGCTACACCTTC CASSHIQGYGYTF
TRBD1 TRBJ2-4 TRBV6-2/TRBV6-3 NA TGTGCCAGCAGTCCTCGGACAGGGGAAGACATTCAGTACTTC CASSPRTGEDIQYF
NA TRBJ1-1 TRBV4-1 few TGCGCCAGCAGCCGCTCTAGTGTGACAGTCGAAGCTTTCTTT CASSRSSVTVEAFF
NA TRBJ1-2 TRBV4-1 NA TGCGCCAGCAGCCAAAAACAGGAGATGTATGGCTACACCTTC CASSQKQEMYGYTF
NA TRBJ1-3 TRBV6-6 once TGTGCCAGCAGGGAACCCTCTGGAAACACCATATATTTT CASREPSGNTIYF
TRBD2 TRBJ2-1 TRBV29-1 NA TGCAGCGGGACTAGCGACGATTACAATGAGCAGTTCTTC CSGTSDDYNEQFF
TRBD2 TRBJ2-1 TRBV24-1 few TGTGCCACCAGTGATTCTATAGCGGGGAGGGGCAATGAGCAGTTCTTC CATSDSIAGRGNEQFF
NA TRBJ2-2 TRBV6-5 NA TGTGCCAGCAGCCCCCGGTGGGACTCCATACGGGAGCTGTTTTTT CASSPRWDSIRELFF
NA TRBJ2-5 TRBV5-6 few TGTGCCAGCAAAGAAGAACCCCACCAAGAGACCCAGTACTTC CASKEEPHQETQYF
NA TRBJ2-7 TRBV27 NA TGTGCCAGCAGTTTATTAGCCCTTCTGGGGGCGCGAGGCGAGCAGTACTTC CASSLLALLGARGEQYF
NA TRBJ2-2 TRBV4-1 NA TGCGCCAGCAGCCAAGAGCGGGGTCGGGACACCGGGGAGCTGTTTTTT CASSQERGRDTGELFF
NA TRBJ2-7 TRBV12-3/TRBV12-4 few TGTGCCAGCAAGGACTGGGGAGGCTACGAGCAGTACTTC CASKDWGGYEQYF
NA TRBJ2-7 TRBV12-3/TRBV12-4 NA TGTGCCAGCAGTTTTACCTTCTACGAGCAGTACTTC CASSFTFYEQYF
TRBD1 TRBJ1-2 TRBV10-3 few TGTGCCATCAGTCAACCCGGGACAGGGGGTCTGTATGGCTACACCTTC CAISQPGTGGLYGYTF
TRBD1 TRBJ2-7 TRBV11-3 NA TGTGCCAGCGAGGGCAGGGGGCTTTACGAGCAGTACTTC CASEGRGLYEQYF
NA TRBJ1-2 TRBV7-2 few TGTGCCAGCAGCCTCGTCGGGAGCGGTGGCTACACCTTC CASSLVGSGGYTF
NA TRBJ2-7 TRBV20-1 NA TGCAGTGCTAGAGATGTCACCGCGAGCTTCGGCTACGAGCAGTACTTC CSARDVTASFGYEQYF
NA TRBJ2-5 TRBV20-1 few TGCAGTGCTACTCCCTTATATGACCCGCAACTCACCCAGTACTTC CSATPLYDPQLTQYF
TRBD1 TRBJ2-5 TRBV6-1 NA TGTGCCAGCAGCCGAGCCGGGACAGGGGGCCAAGAGACCCAGTACTTC CASSRAGTGGQETQYF
TRBD2 TRBJ2-7 TRBV5-1 NA TGCGCCAGCAGCCCCCCGACTAGCGCGACCTACGAGCAGTACTTC CASSPPTSATYEQYF
NA TRBJ2-7 TRBV6-7 NA TGTGCCAGCAGTTACTCTCGTCAGGAGCTCACCTACGAGCAGTACTTC CASSYSRQELTYEQYF
NA TRBJ2-6 TRBV7-3 NA TGTGCCAGCAGCTTAAGTCAGGGGCCTGGGGCCAACGTCCTGACTTTC CASSLSQGPGANVLTF
NA TRBJ1-5 TRBV12-3/TRBV12-4 NA TGTGCCAGCAGTAATTTCGGACAGACCCTCGGGCCCCAGCATTTT CASSNFGQTLGPQHF
NA TRBJ2-5 TRBV12-3/TRBV12-4 NA TGTGCCAGCAGTTTGGCTCCGGTAGGGACCCAGTACTTC CASSLAPVGTQYF
TRBD1 TRBJ2-5 TRBV28 NA TGTGCCAGCAGTACAAGTCCGGGACAGGGTGGGGAGACCCAGTACTTC CASSTSPGQGGETQYF
NA TRBJ1-1 TRBV6-6 NA TGTGCCAGCAGTCACTTCGATGAAGCTTTCTTT CASSHFDEAFF
NA TRBJ2-7 TRBV5-5 many TGTGCCAGCAGCTTGGAGGCGGACAACCACTACGAGCAGTACTTC CASSLEADNHYEQYF
NA TRBJ2-2 TRBV9 few TGTGCCAGCAGCGTAGCGGTAAACACCGGGGAGCTGTTTTTT CASSVAVNTGELFF
TRBD2 TRBJ2-5 TRBV19 few TGTGCCAGCTCCGGGGTGGCGGGAGGTTTGGAGACCCAGTACTTC CASSGVAGGLETQYF
NA TRBJ1-2 TRBV10-3 few TGTGCCATCTCCCAAAACCTGGGAGGCTACACCTTC CAISQNLGGYTF
NA TRBJ2-7 TRBV11-2 few TGTGCCAGCAGAGGGGCGGAGGGACTGGGCTACGAGCAGTACTTC CASRGAEGLGYEQYF
NA TRBJ2-5 TRBV7-8 few TGTGCCAGCAGCTTAGAGGGGGTCGTAGAGACCCAGTACTTC CASSLEGVVETQYF
NA TRBJ2-5 TRBV7-2 many TGTGCCAGCAGCTTAAGGACTTCACAAGAGACCCAGTACTTC CASSLRTSQETQYF
NA TRBJ1-2 TRBV7-9 few TGTGCCAGCAGCTTAGGGTTCGACTACACCTTC CASSLGFDYTF
NA TRBJ2-7 TRBV10-3 few TGTGCCATCAGTGGTCTCTCGACGGGATCCTACGAGCAGTACTTC CAISGLSTGSYEQYF
NA TRBJ2-3 TRBV24-1 few TGTGCCACCAGTGATTCACTTAAGGATACGCAGTATTTT CATSDSLKDTQYF
NA TRBJ2-7 TRBV7-9 few TGTGCCAGCAGCTGGGACGGAACCTACGAGCAGTACTTC CASSWDGTYEQYF
NA TRBJ2-1 TRBV7-2 NA TGTGCCAGCAGCGAATTTACGAGCTCCTACAATGAGCAGTTCTTC CASSEFTSSYNEQFF
NA TRBJ2-6 TRBV5-1 NA TGCGCCAGCAGCTTGGAAGGGGATTTTGGGGCCAACGTCCTGACTTTC CASSLEGDFGANVLTF
NA TRBJ2-2 TRBV25-1 NA TGTGCCAGCAGTGATCCCCGAAGGGTCACCGGGGAGCTGTTTTTT CASSDPRRVTGELFF
TRBD2 TRBJ2-7 TRBV7-9 NA TGTGCCAGCAGCGAGGGCCTGCGAGCGGGAGAAGACGAGCAGTACTTC CASSEGLRAGEDEQYF
NA TRBJ1-5 TRBV29-1 few TGCAGCGTGGCATTGGGAAAGAATCAGCCCCAGCATTTT CSVALGKNQPQHF
TRBD2 TRBJ2-3 TRBV20-1 NA TGCAGTGCTAGAGACGACAGCGGGGGAGCAGATACGCAGTATTTT CSARDDSGGADTQYF
NA TRBJ1-5 TRBV3-1 few TGTGCCAGCAGCCCTACCGACTTAGGGGGCAATCAGCCCCAGCATTTT CASSPTDLGGNQPQHF
TRBD1 TRBJ2-1 TRBV20-1 once TGCAGTGCTGGGGGGGACAGGGTGGATTACAATGAGCAGTTCTTC CSAGGDRVDYNEQFF